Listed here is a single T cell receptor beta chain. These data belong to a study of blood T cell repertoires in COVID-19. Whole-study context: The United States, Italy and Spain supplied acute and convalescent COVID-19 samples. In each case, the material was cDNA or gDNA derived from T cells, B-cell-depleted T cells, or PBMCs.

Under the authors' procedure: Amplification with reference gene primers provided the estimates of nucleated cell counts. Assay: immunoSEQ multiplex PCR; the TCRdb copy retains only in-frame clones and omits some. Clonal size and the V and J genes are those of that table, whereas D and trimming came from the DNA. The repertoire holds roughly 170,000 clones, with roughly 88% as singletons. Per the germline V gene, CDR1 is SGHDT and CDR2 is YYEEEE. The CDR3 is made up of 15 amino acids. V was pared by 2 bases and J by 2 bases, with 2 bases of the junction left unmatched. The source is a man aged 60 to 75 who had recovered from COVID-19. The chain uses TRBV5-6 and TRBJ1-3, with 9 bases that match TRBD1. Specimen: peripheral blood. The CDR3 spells CASSFGQGTGNTIYF. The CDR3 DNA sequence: TGTGCCAGCAGCTTTGGACAGGGGACTGGAAACACCATATATTTT.